This TCR beta chain was documented in a study of naive and memory T cell subsets. Study outcomes and limitations: TCR transcript changes with activation or differentiation may affect this RNA method.

The library had UMIs added by 3' ligation of an oligonucleotide to TCR cDNA. Adult healthy volunteers gave 2.5 ml peripheral blood for whole-blood RNA. By sample share, this clonotype is medium-sized (0.01 to 0.1%). Its specificity is not known. The germline CDR1 and CDR2 sequences are SQVTM and ANQGSEA. The CDR3 extends over 14 amino acids. With 8 bases removed from V and 2 bases from J, the gap between germline ends came to 17 bases. Four PCR rounds used nested alpha and beta constant region primers plus the SP2 primer. TCRdb re-derived calls from the 5' RACE reads in MiXCR, one entry per CDR3 protein. This table holds approximately 30,000 distinct CDR3 sequences, around 15% found once.

This TCR was sampled from a female donor in good health. The rearrangement uses TRBV29-1 and TRBJ2-3; no clear D gene. The CDR3 reads CSSRSGLITDTQYF. Written as DNA, the CDR3 is TGCAGCTCGAGGTCAGGTCTGATCACAGATACGCAGTATTTT.